The 28 T cell receptor beta chains given below trace back to one sample, sequenced in a study of beta chain features in type 1 diabetes. The whole isolated RNA underwent reverse transcription, so sequencing captured expressed TCRB transcripts. TCRdb's copy holds only in-frame clones and misses some; the assay was immunoSEQ multiplex PCR. The profile shows 500,000 to 700,000 clones, 15% of them singletons. Input material: naive CD4+ T cells from blood. Receptors were obtained from a man aged 18 to 30 in good health.

This clone appeared a few times. The chain links TRBV7-2 to TRBJ2-6; 12 bases match TRBD1. This CDR3 contains 15 residues. The V segment lost 4 bases and the J segment 11 bases; nucleotides outside the gene matches: 6. Germline assignment: CDR1 SGHTA and CDR2 FQGNSA. The CDR3 DNA reads as TGTGCCAGCAGCTCCGGGACAGGGGGCAGAGACGTCCTGACTTTC. It yields the protein CASSSGTGGRDVLTF.

The V gene is TRBV28, the J gene TRBJ1-1; unclear D gene. Trimming cost V 6 bases and J 0 bases, with 5 bases left between them. CDR1 and CDR2 from the germline V gene are MDHEN and SYDVKM. This CDR3 has 12 residues. The CDR3 nucleotides read TGTGCCAGCAGGGTCTTGAACACTGAAGCTTTCTTT. Translating gives CASRVLNTEAFF.

The V gene is TRBV6-6, the J gene TRBJ2-2; 9 bases map to TRBD1. This CDR3 is built from 16 residues. Unmatched junction bases numbered 3, after V lost 0 bases and J lost 4 bases. Germline V gene sequence: CDR1 MNHNY, CDR2 SVGAGI (reference sequence). In DNA form, the CDR3 reads TGTGCCAGCAGTTACTCGGGGACAGGGAGCACCGGGGAGCTGTTTTTT. It yields the protein CASSYSGTGSTGELFF.

This chain connects TRBV29-1 to TRBJ1-2, with D possibly matching TRBD1 (5 bases). V was pared by 7 bases and J by 4 bases, with 10 bases between. Germline values: CDR1 SQVTM, CDR2 ANQGSEA. This CDR3 has 11 residues. Written as DNA, the CDR3 is TGCAGCGCCGCCGGGACCTATGGCTACACCTTC. Amino acids: CSAAGTYGYTF.

Only a few counts were recorded for this clone. The genes are TRBV18 and TRBJ1-2, with D tentatively TRBD1 (5 bases). V gave up 3 bases and J gave up 4 bases, with 9 bases separating them. The CDR3 length is 13 residues. Germline V gene data show CDR1 as KGHSH and CDR2 as LQKENI. Here the CDR3 DNA reads TGTGCCAGCTCACCCGGGGGAGGCTATGGCTACACCTTC. This codes for CASSPGGGYGYTF.

The genes are TRBV11-2 and TRBJ2-7; D call uncertain. The CDR3 totals 15 residues. Trimming shortened V by 5 bases and J by 4 bases, and 18 bases separated the two germline ends. CDR1 SGHAT and CDR2 FQNNGV come from the germline V gene. The CDR3 sequence is CASSPSRVSSYEQYF. The CDR3 bases are TGTGCCAGCAGCCCGTCTCGAGTAAGTTCGTACGAGCAGTACTTC.

As to this clone: Relative to the germline gene, one junction end is altered; a read error may explain this. The chain recombines TRBV5-1 with TRBJ1-1; D may be TRBD1 (6 bases). There are 14 residues in the CDR3. Germline lookup yields CDR1 SGHRS and CDR2 YFSETQ. Here the CDR3 reads CASSLSPGDTRWLF. In DNA form, the CDR3 reads TGCGCCAGCAGCTTGTCTCCAGGGGACACCAGATGGCTTTTT.

This clone has only a few counts. The same CDR3 can be traced to other DNA sequences in this sample. The chain employs TRBV29-1 and TRBJ2-4, with D unclear. The V gene lost 3 bases and the J gene lost 0 bases, with 9 bases spanning the gap. The CDR3 loop spans 14 amino acids. Germline values: CDR1 SQVTM, CDR2 ANQGSEA. The CDR3 region is CSVEGRLAKNIQYF. For the CDR3, the DNA is TGCAGCGTTGAGGGCAGACTAGCCAAAAACATTCAGTACTTC.

This clone has a handful of counts. The chain links TRBV6-5 to TRBJ2-4; D not certain. Trimming took 0 bases from V and 0 from J, leaving 9 bases between them. In germline, CDR1 is MNHEY, CDR2 SVGAGI. CDR3 size: 16 residues. CDR3 sequence reads: CASSYSPDLAKNIQYF. The CDR3 coding sequence is TGTGCCAGCAGTTACTCTCCCGACCTAGCCAAAAACATTCAGTACTTC.

This sequence joins TRBV6-7 and TRBJ2-4; D uncertain. TRBV6-7 is an ORF, with its function uncertain. The CDR3 spans 12 residues. CDR3 sequence: CAEGWAKNIQYF. DNA of the CDR3: TGTGCGGAAGGGTGGGCCAAAAACATTCAGTACTTC.

This clone was seen a handful of times. This chain uses TRBV28 with TRBJ1-1; D unclear. CDR1 MDHEN and CDR2 SYDVKM come from the germline V gene. V was clipped by 6 bases and J by 11 bases, with 22 bases between them. The CDR3 consists of 14 residues. CDR3 DNA sequence: TGTGCCAGCAGCACTACCCGAGGTGGGGTTACCGCTTTCTTT. Protein product: CASSTTRGGVTAFF. The full variable domain, completed using reference TRBV28 and TRBJ1-1, is DVKVTQSSRYLVKRTGEKVFLECVQDMDHENMFWYRQDPGLGLRLIYFSYDVKMKEKGDIPEGYSVSREKKERFSLILESASTNQTSMYLCASSTTRGGVTAFFGQGTRLTVV.

J is TRBJ2-7 and V is TRBV11-2; D may be TRBD1 or TRBD2 (6 bases each). This CDR3 is 16 amino acids long. Germline values: CDR1 SGHAT, CDR2 FQNNGV. V lost 1 base to trimming and J lost 2 bases, with 15 bases between them. CDR3 DNA: TGTGCCAGCAGCTTAGTAGTGGGAGGACAGCCCTACGAGCAGTACTTC. This gives the protein CASSLVVGGQPYEQYF. Filled out from reference TRBV11-2 and TRBJ2-7, the complete variable domain reads EAGVAQSPRYKIIEKRQSVAFWCNPISGHATLYWYQQILGQGPKLLIQFQNNGVVDDSQLPKDRFSAERLKGVDSTLKIQPAKLEDSAVYLCASSLVVGGQPYEQYFGPGTRLTVT.

In DNA form, the CDR3 reads TGTGCCAGCAGCCAACCGGGCAGCACGACCGGGGAGCTGTTTTTT. Protein: CASSQPGSTTGELFF. This chain joins TRBV4-2 and TRBJ2-2; no definite D call. V was cut by 2 bases and J by 5 bases, with 12 bases left in between. The CDR3 is 15 amino acids. Germline V gene lookup returns CDR1 LGHNA and CDR2 YNFKEQ.

The sample holds a few counts of this clone. The chain combines TRBV28 with TRBJ2-7; 10 bases line up with TRBD1. J lost 4 bases, V lost 5 bases, and 17 bases had no gene match. The V gene's germline CDR1 is MDHEN and CDR2 SYDVKM. This CDR3 has 18 residues. The chain's CDR3 is CASSPSALGTGDPYEQYF. The CDR3, as DNA: TGTGCCAGCAGTCCCTCGGCGCTCGGGACAGGGGATCCTTACGAGCAGTACTTC. Full variable domain (remainder filled in from reference TRBV28 and TRBJ2-7): DVKVTQSSRYLVKRTGEKVFLECVQDMDHENMFWYRQDPGLGLRLIYFSYDVKMKEKGDIPEGYSVSREKKERFSLILESASTNQTSMYLCASSPSALGTGDPYEQYFGPGTRLTVT.

This clone was counted only a few times. The rearrangement uses TRBV10-3 and TRBJ2-3; 10 bases are shared with TRBD2. Germline V CDR1 and CDR2: ENHRY, SYGVKD. This CDR3 is 16 amino acids long. J gave up 5 bases and V 0 bases, and 5 bases lay outside the gene matches. Written as DNA, the CDR3 is TGTGCCATCAGTGAGTCAGCGGGGGGGCCCAAAGATACGCAGTATTTT. It translates to CAISESAGGPKDTQYF.

The genes are TRBV29-1 and TRBJ2-2; D may correspond to TRBD1 or TRBD2 (5 bases each). Germline assignment: CDR1 SQVTM and CDR2 ANQGSEA. The V end was cut by 2 bases, the J end by 2 bases, with 9 bases between. This CDR3 spans 14 amino acids. CDR3 amino acids: CSVEKGPNTGELFF. The CDR3 region has the DNA TGCAGCGTTGAAAAGGGACCAAACACCGGGGAGCTGTTTTTT.

CDR3 DNA: TGTGCTAGTGGTTTGGGACTGAACACTGAAGCTTTCTTT. This encodes CASGLGLNTEAFF. The rearrangement uses TRBV12-5 and TRBJ1-1; D not certain. Looked up from germline, CDR1 is LGHNT and CDR2 is FRNRAP. CDR3 length: 13 residues. The V gene lost 1 base and the J gene lost 0 bases, with 3 bases spanning the gap.

The rearrangement uses TRBV2 and TRBJ2-1; 10 bases map to TRBD1. V lost 7 bases and J lost 8; bases outside the gene matches: 5. Germline CDR1 is SNHLY and CDR2 is FYNNEI. This CDR3 region has 13 residues. The chain's CDR3 is CASTRTGGDEQFF. CDR3 in DNA: TGTGCCAGCACTAGGACAGGGGGGGATGAGCAGTTCTTC.

The rearrangement links TRBV9 to TRBJ1-5, with unresolved D. Germline V gene lookup returns CDR1 SGDLS and CDR2 YYNGEE. The CDR3 contains 18 residues. Trimming removed 3 bases at V and 1 base at J, with 20 bases between. This CDR3 is CASSDPPGEALSNQPQHF. The CDR3 coding sequence is TGTGCCAGCAGCGACCCGCCTGGGGAGGCGTTAAGCAATCAGCCCCAGCATTTT.

V is TRBV27 and J is TRBJ2-3, with 12 nucleotides matching TRBD2. The J segment lost 8 bases and the V segment lost 5 bases, leaving 5 bases of the junction unmatched. From germline, CDR1 is MNHEY and CDR2 SMNVEV (reference sequence). The CDR3 runs 14 residues. The CDR3: CASSPSGGARTQYF. In DNA form, the CDR3 reads TGTGCCAGCAGTCCTAGCGGGGGGGCCCGTACGCAGTATTTT.

V gene TRBV7-9 combines with J gene TRBJ2-1, with 10 nucleotides matching TRBD2. The CDR3 consists of 16 residues. The germline V gene has CDR1 SEHNR and CDR2 FQNEAQ (reference sequence). V was clipped by 2 bases and J by 7 bases; unmatched bases: 8. DNA of the CDR3: TGTGCCAGCAGCTTACAGGCTAGCGGGAGAGGGAATGAGCAGTTCTTC. As protein: CASSLQASGRGNEQFF.

This clone was seen more than once but under ten times. This chain uses TRBV29-1 with TRBJ2-5; no definite D call. Germline CDR1 SQVTM, CDR2 ANQGSEA. The CDR3 sequence is 12 residues long. V lost 6 bases and J 0 bases, leaving 8 bases between the germline ends. CDR3 residues: CSVRVYQETQYF. For the CDR3, the DNA is TGCAGCGTAAGGGTGTACCAAGAGACCCAGTACTTC.

This clone was observed a few times. The chain employs TRBV10-3 and TRBJ2-2; no reliable D call. CDR3 length: 15 residues. The germline gives CDR1 ENHRY, CDR2 SYGVKD. The V and J ends lost 0 bases and 0 bases respectively, with 5 bases between them. This CDR3 is CAISESSANTGELFF. The CDR3 DNA is TGTGCCATCAGTGAGTCGAGCGCGAACACCGGGGAGCTGTTTTTT.

This clone turned up a few times. The V call is TRBV7-2, the J call TRBJ2-7; no reliable D call. The CDR3 length is 14 residues. Trimming shortened V by 1 base and J by 1 base, and 8 bases separated the two germline ends. The germline CDR1 and CDR2 sequences are SGHTA and FQGNSA. The CDR3 is CASSLDNGSYEQYF. CDR3 coding DNA: TGTGCCAGCAGCTTAGATAACGGTTCCTACGAGCAGTACTTC.

The rearrangement links TRBV23-1 to TRBJ1-1, with TRBD1 matching over 7 bases. TRBV23-1 is an open reading frame, and its role is uncertain. The V gene end was trimmed by 7 bases and the J gene end by 3 bases; junction bases not matched to a gene: 5. The length of the CDR3 is 13 residues. The CDR3 nucleotides are TGCGCCAGCAATAGACAGGGAGACACTGAAGCTTTCTTT. Translated, it gives CASNRQGDTEAFF.

The genes are TRBV5-4 and TRBJ1-6; D is possibly TRBD1 (6 bases). This CDR3 spans 14 amino acids. The V and J ends lost 4 bases and 11 bases respectively, with 16 bases between them. Germline V lookup: CDR1 SGHNT, CDR2 YYREEE (reference sequence). The CDR3 protein is CASSPDSSLTPLHF. CDR3 nucleotides: TGTGCCAGCAGCCCGGACAGCTCTCTCACACCCCTCCACTTT.

This clone turned up a few times. The chain couples TRBV6-5 to TRBJ2-1; TRBD2 matches 9 bases. From germline, CDR1 is MNHEY and CDR2 SVGAGI. The CDR3 covers 13 residues. The junction had 6 bases not matched to a gene; V was cut back by 8 bases and J by 7 bases. The CDR3 is CASRAGGSNEQFF. The DNA of the CDR3 is TGTGCCAGCCGCGCGGGGGGGAGTAATGAGCAGTTCTTC.

This clone was detected a few times. The chain uses TRBV28 and TRBJ2-4; D is undetermined. The length of the CDR3 is 15 residues. Germline assignment: CDR1 MDHEN and CDR2 SYDVKM. The V gene lost 6 bases and the J gene lost 4 bases, with 16 bases spanning the gap. In DNA, the CDR3 is TGTGCCAGCAGCTTACCTTTTACCAAGAAAAACATTCAGTACTTC. Protein product: CASSLPFTKKNIQYF.